This T cell receptor beta chain was profiled in a study of blood T cell repertoires in COVID-19. Authors' analysis steps: Researchers report that nucleated cell counts were estimated from reference gene primer amplification. Method: immunoSEQ multiplex PCR; TCRdb's copy keeps in-frame clones and lacks some. Clone size and the V and J calls come from that table; the DNA yielded D and trimming. The sample has roughly 430,000 clones; roughly 90% are singletons. This CDR3 is 12 amino acids long. Trimming shortened V by 0 bases and J by 6 bases, and 4 bases separated the two germline ends. The germline gives CDR1 ENHRY, CDR2 SYGVKD. The study drew participants aged about 18 to 89 years from approximately 25 US areas. Membership in each cohort depended on participant-reported clinical history.

This TCR was recovered from a woman in her thirties or forties with acute COVID-19. The V gene is TRBV10-3, the J gene TRBJ2-3, with D unclear. Sequenced input: PBMCs or T cells enriched from blood (not recorded which). The CDR3 protein is CAISESRDTQYF. The CDR3 coding sequence is TGTGCCATCAGTGAGTCTCGTGATACGCAGTATTTT.